These 25 T cell receptor beta chains were all obtained from the same sample, sequenced in a study of T cell repertoires in cytomegalovirus infection. TCRdb re-called the reads through MiXCR, storing one row per CDR3 protein. The sample holds 650,000 to 900,000 distinct CDR3 sequences, roughly 28% seen once. These TCRs are of unknown antigen specificity. The material was cultured CD8+ T cells from PBMCs, obtained from culture after CMV antigen stimulation. The receptors derive from a human donor in good health (CMV status not recorded). Some clones in this sample may be carry-over from other donors' samples.

The J gene is TRBJ2-2, the V gene TRBV6-2 or TRBV6-3, with D possibly matching TRBD1 (5 bases). Trimming took off 5 bases at V and 0 bases at J, with 10 bases between the two ends. Germline CDR1 reads MNHEY; CDR2 reads SVGEGT. The CDR3 has 15 residues. Written as DNA, the CDR3 is TGTGCCAGCAGTCGACAGAACGCGAACACCGGGGAGCTGTTTTTT. This encodes CASSRQNANTGELFF.

The chain links TRBV7-2 to TRBJ1-1, with 8 bases matching TRBD1. Germline CDR1 and CDR2: SGHTA and FQGNSA. This CDR3 region has 16 residues. The trim removed 1 base at V and 2 bases at J, leaving 6 bases unmatched. CDR3 sequence reads: CASSLGRTGRNTEAFF. Here the CDR3 DNA reads TGTGCCAGCAGCTTAGGTAGGACAGGGCGAAACACTGAAGCTTTCTTT.

The V call is TRBV6-1, the J call TRBJ1-4; perhaps TRBD1 as D (6 bases). This CDR3 has 18 residues. CDR1 and CDR2 from the germline V gene are MNHNS and SASEGT. The germline V and J ends were trimmed by 6 bases and 5 bases, with 25 bases remaining between them. CDR3 region: CASRPGLGGVGENEKLFF. CDR3 in DNA: TGTGCCAGCAGGCCGGGACTAGGGGGAGTTGGGGAAAATGAAAAACTGTTTTTT.

The sample holds many counts of this clonotype. The chain employs TRBV12-3 or TRBV12-4 and TRBJ1-2; no reliable D call. CDR3 size: 15 residues. Trimming took off 0 bases at V and 4 bases at J, with 12 bases between the two ends. The chain's CDR3 is CASSLAPRTSYGYTF. The DNA of the CDR3 is TGTGCCAGCAGTTTAGCGCCCAGGACCTCCTATGGCTACACCTTC.

The chain has TRBV27 and TRBJ1-1; D is undetermined. This CDR3 has 13 residues. CDR1 is MNHEY and CDR2 is SMNVEV in the germline V gene (reference sequence). V shed 2 bases and J shed 2 bases, with 6 bases lying between them. As DNA, the CDR3 is TGTGCCAGCAGTTTAGCTTACAACACTGAAGCTTTCTTT. Translating it yields CASSLAYNTEAFF.

The chain recombines TRBV2 with TRBJ2-1, with a weak D call TRBD2 (6 bases). Germline V gene data show CDR1 as SNHLY and CDR2 as FYNNEI. The CDR3 has 15 residues. V was trimmed by 6 bases and J by 0 bases, leaving 12 bases between them. The CDR3 sequence: CASRGSGLSYNEQFF. The CDR3 nucleotides are TGTGCCAGCAGAGGATCGGGACTCTCCTACAATGAGCAGTTCTTC.

The chain joins TRBV7-2 to TRBJ1-1; tentatively, D is TRBD1 (5 bases). The germline V gene has CDR1 SGHTA and CDR2 FQGNSA. This CDR3 region has 15 residues. With 6 bases removed from V and 0 bases from J, the gap between germline ends came to 14 bases. CDR3: CASSVSRVLNTEAFF. The CDR3 bases are TGTGCCAGCAGTGTATCCAGGGTACTGAACACTGAAGCTTTCTTT. Variable domain in full (rest from reference TRBV7-2 and TRBJ1-1): GAGVSQSPSNKVTEKGKDVELRCDPISGHTALYWYRQSLGQGLEFLIYFQGNSAPDKSGLPSDRFSAERTGGSVSTLTIQRTQQEDSAVYLCASSVSRVLNTEAFFGQGTRLTVV.

The V call is TRBV12-3 or TRBV12-4, the J call TRBJ1-1, with D tentatively TRBD1 (6 bases). V lost 3 bases and J 5 bases, leaving 13 bases between the germline ends. The CDR3 loop spans 14 amino acids. The CDR3 region is CASSLGGRQTEAFF. The CDR3 coding sequence is TGTGCCAGCAGTTTGGGGGGGCGTCAAACTGAAGCTTTCTTT.

This chain connects TRBV19 to TRBJ2-7; 8 nucleotides line up with TRBD1. This CDR3 contains 13 residues. CDR1 and CDR2 (germline): LNHDA, SQIVND (reference sequence). V was clipped by 5 bases and J by 7 bases; unmatched bases: 7. The CDR3 protein is CASSPRTGREQYF. In DNA, the CDR3 is TGTGCCAGTAGTCCAAGGACAGGGAGAGAGCAGTACTTC.

The chain links TRBV19 to TRBJ1-4; 7 nucleotides align to TRBD1. Germline CDR1 and CDR2: LNHDA and SQIVND (reference sequence). The CDR3 length is 19 residues. V was clipped by 4 bases and J by 0 bases; unmatched bases: 14. CDR3 in amino acids: CASSTRPGQTRATNEKLFF. Here the CDR3 DNA reads TGTGCCAGTAGTACTCGGCCGGGACAGACCAGAGCAACTAATGAAAAACTGTTTTTT.

V and J are TRBV6-1 and TRBJ1-1, with D perhaps TRBD1 (5 bases). This CDR3 has 14 residues. V lost 6 bases to trimming and J lost 1 base, with 12 bases between them. Per the germline V gene, CDR1 is MNHNS and CDR2 is SASEGT. This CDR3 reads CASRPRQKNTEAFF. CDR3 sequence (DNA): TGTGCCAGCAGGCCGAGACAGAAGAACACTGAAGCTTTCTTT.

The chain couples TRBV29-1 to TRBJ1-1, with D uncertain. Trimming took off 6 bases at V and 4 bases at J, with 15 bases between the two ends. This CDR3 region has 13 residues. Germline values: CDR1 SQVTM, CDR2 ANQGSEA. CDR3 in DNA: TGCAGCGTCCTCTGGCAGGAGGCCACTGAAGCTTTCTTT. Translation: CSVLWQEATEAFF.

This chain links TRBV6-6 with TRBJ1-2; TRBD1 might be the D (6 bases). V shed 6 bases and J shed 2 bases, with 16 bases lying between them. CDR3 size: 15 residues. Germline V lookup: CDR1 MNHNY, CDR2 SVGAGI (reference sequence). Written as DNA, the CDR3 is TGTGCCAGCAGCCCCCTCGACAGGTTCAACTATGGCTACACCTTC. It is translated as CASSPLDRFNYGYTF.

The chain is built from TRBV6-2 or TRBV6-3 and TRBJ2-7; TRBD2 aligns across 11 bases. Unmatched junction bases numbered 1, after V lost 2 bases and J lost 4 bases. The CDR3 totals 14 residues. Looked up from germline, CDR1 is MNHEY and CDR2 is SVGEGT. The CDR3 reads CASSYGTSGYEQYV. CDR3 bases: TGTGCCAGCAGTTACGGGACTAGCGGATACGAGCAGTACGTC.

This clonotype was recorded only once. The V gene is TRBV6-5, the J gene TRBJ2-7, with 8 positions matching TRBD1. With 6 bases clipped from V and 2 bases from J, the junction kept 6 bases outside the gene matches. CDR3 size: 14 residues. Germline-derived CDR1 and CDR2 are MNHEY and SVGAGI. This CDR3 reads CASRLSDRAYEQYF. The CDR3, as DNA: TGTGCCAGCAGACTATCGGACAGGGCCTACGAGCAGTACTTC.

This clonotype was seen a few times. V and J are TRBV19 and TRBJ1-5, with D uncertain. V was trimmed by 1 base and J by 1 base, leaving 8 bases between them. The CDR3 totals 15 residues. Per the germline V gene, CDR1 is LNHDA and CDR2 is SQIVND (reference sequence). As DNA, the CDR3 is TGTGCCAGTAGTATAGTTCCCGACAGCAATCAGCCCCAGCATTTT. Its protein is CASSIVPDSNQPQHF. Looking up the rest from reference TRBV19 and TRBJ1-5 gives the full variable domain: DGGITQSPKYLFRKEGQNVTLSCEQNLNHDAMYWYRQDPGQGLRLIYYSQIVNDFQKGDIAEGYSVSREKKESFPLTVTSAQKNPTAFYLCASSIVPDSNQPQHFGDGTRLSIL.

This rearrangement joins TRBV6-5 to TRBJ2-3; 15 bases fit TRBD2. The CDR3 covers 15 residues. With V trimmed by 7 bases and J by 4 bases, 3 bases remained unmatched. CDR1 MNHEY and CDR2 SVGAGI come from the germline V gene. The CDR3 sequence: CASKGLAGGPDTQYF. CDR3 nucleotides: TGTGCCAGCAAGGGACTAGCGGGGGGACCAGATACGCAGTATTTT.

Remarks on this clonotype: A much more abundant neighbour one base away suggests this may be a read error. The chain combines TRBV12-3 or TRBV12-4 with TRBJ2-3, with D perhaps matching TRBD1 (6 bases). The CDR3 consists of 15 residues. This CDR3 reads CASSLGQPPWDTRYF. The CDR3 DNA follows: TGTGCCAGCAGTCTCGGACAGCCTCCTTGGGATACGCGGTATTTT.

The rearrangement links TRBV5-6 to TRBJ2-1, with D possibly TRBD2 on 6 matching bases. The V and J ends lost 3 bases and 7 bases respectively, with 17 bases between them. The germline V gene has CDR1 SGHDT and CDR2 YYEEEE. The CDR3 runs to 15 residues. CDR3 in amino acids: CASSSPGLGLNEQFF. The CDR3 DNA sequence: TGTGCCAGCAGCTCACCGGGACTGGGCTTAAATGAGCAGTTCTTC.

This clonotype showed up many times. V gene TRBV19 combines with J gene TRBJ1-2; a possible D gene is TRBD1 (6 bases). The CDR3 spans 14 residues. Germline V gene data show CDR1 as LNHDA and CDR2 as SQIVND (reference sequence). Deletions cut 6 bases from V and 4 bases from J, with 15 bases between. The CDR3 nucleotides read TGTGCCAGTAGCTACAGGGTCCGAAGCTATGGCTACACCTTC. Amino acid sequence: CASSYRVRSYGYTF.

The genes are TRBV6-5 and TRBJ2-7, with D perhaps matching TRBD1 (6 bases). Deletions cut 1 base from V and 5 bases from J, with 12 bases between. CDR3 length equals 14 residues. Germline V CDR1 and CDR2: MNHEY, SVGAGI. The CDR3 bases are TGTGCCAGCAGTTACTTGGGGGCGCGGGACGAGCAGTACTTC. This codes for CASSYLGARDEQYF.

A note on this clonotype: This clone may be a read error of a much larger clone one base away. The J gene is TRBJ1-5, the V gene TRBV12-3 or TRBV12-4; TRBD1 might be the D (5 bases). V was pared by 3 bases and J by 5 bases, with 5 bases between. The CDR3 runs 12 residues. The CDR3 reads CASSFRDQPQHF. The CDR3 nucleotides read TGTGCCAGCAGTTTCAGGGATCAGCCCCAGCATTTT.

This clonotype has a count of ten or more. This sequence joins TRBV7-9 and TRBJ1-1; the D gene is possibly TRBD1 (6 bases). Between the trimmed V and J ends, which lost 6 bases and 5 bases, there was a span of 22 bases. Germline V CDR1 and CDR2: SEHNR, FQNEAQ (reference sequence). The CDR3 runs 16 residues. CDR3 coding DNA: TGTGCCAGCAGGGCTGGACCACAGGGCTGGGGGACTGAAGCTTTCTTT. Its translation: CASRAGPQGWGTEAFF.

The gene calls are TRBV11-2 and TRBJ2-7, with 10 nucleotides matching TRBD2. Germline V CDR1 and CDR2: SGHAT, FQNNGV. V dropped 1 base and J dropped 4; count of bases not matched to a gene: 4. There are 15 residues in the CDR3. The CDR3 is CASSLGSGGAYEQYF. The CDR3 region has the DNA TGTGCCAGCAGCTTAGGGAGCGGGGGGGCTTACGAGCAGTACTTC.

The chain recombines TRBV10-3 with TRBJ2-5; a weak D match, TRBD1 (5 bases). Germline values: CDR1 ENHRY, CDR2 SYGVKD. This CDR3 region has 13 residues. Trimming pared 5 bases from V and 2 bases from J, leaving 9 bases between. In DNA, the CDR3 is TGTGCCATCAGTACAGGTCCTCAAGAGACCCAGTACTTC. This translates into CAISTGPQETQYF.